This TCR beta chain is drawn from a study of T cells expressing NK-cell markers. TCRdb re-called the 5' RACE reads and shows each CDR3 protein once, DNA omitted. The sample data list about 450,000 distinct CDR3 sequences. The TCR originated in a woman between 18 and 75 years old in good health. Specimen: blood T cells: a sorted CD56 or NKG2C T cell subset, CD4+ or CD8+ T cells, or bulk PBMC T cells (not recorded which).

This CDR3 reads CASSLATRDEQFF. This rearrangement joins TRBV7-6 to TRBJ2-1; TCRdb reports TRBD2, a call that lacks DNA to check it against. Looked up from germline, CDR1 is SGHVS and CDR2 is FNYEAQ. This CDR3 contains 13 residues.